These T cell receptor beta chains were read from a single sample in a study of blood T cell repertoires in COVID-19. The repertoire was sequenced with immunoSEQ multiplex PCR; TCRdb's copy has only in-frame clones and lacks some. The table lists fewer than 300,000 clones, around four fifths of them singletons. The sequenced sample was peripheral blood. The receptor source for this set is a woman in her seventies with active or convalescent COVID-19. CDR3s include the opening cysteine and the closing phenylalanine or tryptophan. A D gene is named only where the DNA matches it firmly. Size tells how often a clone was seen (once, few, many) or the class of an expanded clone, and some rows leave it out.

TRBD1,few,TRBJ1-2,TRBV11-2,CASSLAGTGDGYTF,TGTGCCAGCAGCTTAGCCGGGACAGGGGATGGCTACACCTTC
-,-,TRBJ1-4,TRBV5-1,CASSLGGGQGKLFF,TGCGCCAGCAGCTTGGGGGGCGGCCAAGGAAAACTGTTTTTT
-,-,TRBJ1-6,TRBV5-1,CASSLTSYNSPLHF,TGCGCCAGCAGCTTGACATCCTATAATTCACCCCTCCACTTT
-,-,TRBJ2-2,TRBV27,CASSSWTQGGGELFF,TGTGCCAGCAGTTCCTGGACCCAAGGAGGCGGGGAGCTGTTTTTT
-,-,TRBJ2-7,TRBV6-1,CASSEQRRLWGEQYF,TGTGCCAGCAGTGAGCAGCGGCGGCTCTGGGGCGAGCAGTACTTC
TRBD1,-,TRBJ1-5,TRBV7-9,CASSLGDREAEPQHF,TGTGCCAGCAGCTTAGGGGACAGGGAAGCGGAGCCCCAGCATTTT
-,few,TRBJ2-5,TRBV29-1,CSVDNTRETQYF,TGCAGCGTTGATAACACCCGAGAGACCCAGTACTTC
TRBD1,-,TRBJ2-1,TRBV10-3,CAISRDRGVNEQFF,TGTGCCATCAGCCGGGACAGGGGGGTCAATGAGCAGTTCTTC
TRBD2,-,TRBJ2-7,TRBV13,CASSLGAGSADEQYF,TGTGCCAGCAGCTTAGGAGCGGGGTCCGCGGATGAGCAGTACTTC
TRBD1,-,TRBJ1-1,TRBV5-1,CASSWDRPDTEAFF,TGCGCCAGCAGCTGGGACAGGCCGGACACTGAAGCTTTCTTT
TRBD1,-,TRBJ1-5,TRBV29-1,CSVLDRGGNQPQHF,TGCAGCGTCCTAGACAGGGGTGGCAATCAGCCCCAGCATTTT
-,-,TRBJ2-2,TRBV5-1,CASSLGVTGELFF,TGCGCCAGCAGCTTGGGAGTCACCGGGGAGCTGTTTTTT
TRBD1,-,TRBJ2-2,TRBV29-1,CSGGTGGSGELFF,TGCAGCGGAGGGACAGGAGGATCCGGGGAGCTGTTTTTT
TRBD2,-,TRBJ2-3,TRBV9,CASSLTGDYGNTQYF,TGTGCCAGCAGCCTGACTGGGGACTATGGGAATACGCAGTATTTT
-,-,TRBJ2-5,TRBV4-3,CASSPEGPGGETQYF,TGCGCCAGCAGCCCGGAGGGCCCTGGCGGGGAGACCCAGTACTTC
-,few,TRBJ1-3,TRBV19,CASSQRFSGNTIYF,TGTGCCAGTAGTCAGCGGTTCTCTGGAAACACCATATATTTT
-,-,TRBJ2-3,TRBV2,CASSEGGDTQYF,TGTGCCAGCAGTGAGGGGGGAGATACGCAGTATTTT
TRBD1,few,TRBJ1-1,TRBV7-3,CASSSQGATEAFF,TGTGCCAGCAGCTCCCAGGGGGCGACTGAAGCTTTCTTT
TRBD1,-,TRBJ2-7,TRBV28,CASRPGTGGIYEQYF,TGTGCCAGCAGACCTGGGACAGGGGGAATCTACGAGCAGTACTTC
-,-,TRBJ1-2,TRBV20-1,CSASAQGQNYGYTF,TGCAGTGCTAGTGCACAAGGACAGAACTATGGCTACACCTTC
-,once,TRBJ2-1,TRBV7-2,CASSLAGEPHNEQFF,TGTGCCAGCAGCTTAGCCGGGGAACCCCACAATGAGCAGTTCTTC
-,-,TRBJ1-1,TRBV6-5,CASSYGLSNTEAFF,TGTGCCAGCAGTTACGGACTCTCGAACACTGAAGCTTTCTTT
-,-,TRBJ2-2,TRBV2,CASSEEQPWAGELFF,TGTGCCAGCAGTGAGGAACAGCCCTGGGCCGGGGAGCTGTTTTTT
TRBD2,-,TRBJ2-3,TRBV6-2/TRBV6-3,CASSPAGGLDTQYF,TGTGCCAGCAGTCCAGCGGGGGGGTTAGATACGCAGTATTTT
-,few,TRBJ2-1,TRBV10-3,CATFKGEGNEQFF,TGTGCCACCTTTAAGGGGGAGGGCAATGAGCAGTTCTTC